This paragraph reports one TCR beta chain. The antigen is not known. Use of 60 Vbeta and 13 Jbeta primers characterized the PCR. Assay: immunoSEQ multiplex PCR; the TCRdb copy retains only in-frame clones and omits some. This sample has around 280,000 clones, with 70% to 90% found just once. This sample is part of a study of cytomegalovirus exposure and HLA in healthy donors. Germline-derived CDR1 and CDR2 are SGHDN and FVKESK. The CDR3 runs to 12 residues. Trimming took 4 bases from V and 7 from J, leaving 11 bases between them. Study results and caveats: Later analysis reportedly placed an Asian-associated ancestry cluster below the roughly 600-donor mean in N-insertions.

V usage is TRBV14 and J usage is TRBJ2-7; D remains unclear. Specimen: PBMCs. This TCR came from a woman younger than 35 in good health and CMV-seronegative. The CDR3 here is CASSPRSLEQYF. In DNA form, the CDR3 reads TGTGCCAGCAGCCCAAGGAGTCTTGAGCAGTACTTC.